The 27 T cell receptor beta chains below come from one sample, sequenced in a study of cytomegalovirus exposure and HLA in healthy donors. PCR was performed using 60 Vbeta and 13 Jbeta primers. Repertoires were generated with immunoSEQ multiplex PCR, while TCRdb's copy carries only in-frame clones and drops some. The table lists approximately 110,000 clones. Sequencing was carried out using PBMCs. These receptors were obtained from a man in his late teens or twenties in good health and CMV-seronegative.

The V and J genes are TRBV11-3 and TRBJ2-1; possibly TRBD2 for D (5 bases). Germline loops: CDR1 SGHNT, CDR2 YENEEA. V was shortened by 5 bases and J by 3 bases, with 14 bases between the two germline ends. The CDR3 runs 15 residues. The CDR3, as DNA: TGTGCCAGCAGCCCCGGGGTTGCGGACTACAATGAGCAGTTCTTC. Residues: CASSPGVADYNEQFF.

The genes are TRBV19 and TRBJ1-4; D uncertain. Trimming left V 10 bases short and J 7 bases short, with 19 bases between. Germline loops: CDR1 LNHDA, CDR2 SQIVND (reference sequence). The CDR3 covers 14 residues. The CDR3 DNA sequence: TGTGCCACTTCGGGGTGGAAGGGCGGTGAAAAACTGTTTTTT. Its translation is CATSGWKGGEKLFF.

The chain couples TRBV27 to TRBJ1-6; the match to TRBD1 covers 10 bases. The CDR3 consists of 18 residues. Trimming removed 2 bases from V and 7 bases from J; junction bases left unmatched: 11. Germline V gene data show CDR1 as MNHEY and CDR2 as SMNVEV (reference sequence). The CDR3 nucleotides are TGTGCCAGCAGTTTAGGTCCTAGGGGGGGACAGGGGAATTCACCCCTCCACTTT. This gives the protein CASSLGPRGGQGNSPLHF.

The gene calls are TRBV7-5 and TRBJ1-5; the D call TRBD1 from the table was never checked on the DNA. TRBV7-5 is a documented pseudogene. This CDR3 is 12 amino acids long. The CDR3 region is CVTDREDQPQHF. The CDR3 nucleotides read TGTGTTACGGACAGGGAAGATCAGCCCCAGCATTTT.

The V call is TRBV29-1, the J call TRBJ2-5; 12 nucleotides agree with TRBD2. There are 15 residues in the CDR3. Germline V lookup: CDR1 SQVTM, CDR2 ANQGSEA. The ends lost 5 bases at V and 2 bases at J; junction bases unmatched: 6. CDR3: CSVFGTSGGQETQYF. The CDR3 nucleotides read TGCAGCGTTTTCGGAACTAGCGGGGGGCAAGAGACCCAGTACTTC.

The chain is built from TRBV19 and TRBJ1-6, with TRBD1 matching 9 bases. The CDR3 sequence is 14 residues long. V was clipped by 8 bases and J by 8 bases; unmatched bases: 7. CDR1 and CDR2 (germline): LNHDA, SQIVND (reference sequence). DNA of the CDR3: TGTGCCAGTCAGAGGACAGGGGTGGATTCACCCCTCCACTTT. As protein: CASQRTGVDSPLHF.

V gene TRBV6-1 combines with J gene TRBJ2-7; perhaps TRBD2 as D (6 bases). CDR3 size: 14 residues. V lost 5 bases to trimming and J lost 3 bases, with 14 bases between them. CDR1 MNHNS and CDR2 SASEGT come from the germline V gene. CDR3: CASSSGNGGYEQYF. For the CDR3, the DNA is TGTGCCAGCAGTTCGGGAAACGGGGGCTACGAGCAGTACTTC.

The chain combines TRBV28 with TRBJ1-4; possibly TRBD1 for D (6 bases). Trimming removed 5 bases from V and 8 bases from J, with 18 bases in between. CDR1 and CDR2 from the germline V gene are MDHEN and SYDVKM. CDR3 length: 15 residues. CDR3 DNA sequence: TGTGCCAGCAGTCTTCCGGGAGGGGGGGGCGAAAAACTGTTTTTT. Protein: CASSLPGGGGEKLFF. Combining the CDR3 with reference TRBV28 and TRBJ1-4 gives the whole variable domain DVKVTQSSRYLVKRTGEKVFLECVQDMDHENMFWYRQDPGLGLRLIYFSYDVKMKEKGDIPEGYSVSREKKERFSLILESASTNQTSMYLCASSLPGGGGEKLFFGSGTQLSVL.

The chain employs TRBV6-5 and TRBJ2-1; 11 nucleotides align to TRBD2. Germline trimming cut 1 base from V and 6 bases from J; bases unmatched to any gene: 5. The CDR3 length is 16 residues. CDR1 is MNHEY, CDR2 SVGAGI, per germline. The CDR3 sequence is CASSYLGLAVPNEQFF. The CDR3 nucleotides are TGTGCCAGCAGTTACTTGGGACTAGCGGTACCCAATGAGCAGTTCTTC.

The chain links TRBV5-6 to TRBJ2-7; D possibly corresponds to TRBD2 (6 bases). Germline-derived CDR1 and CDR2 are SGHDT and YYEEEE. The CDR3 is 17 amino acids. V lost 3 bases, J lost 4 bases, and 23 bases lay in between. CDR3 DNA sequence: TGTGCCAGCAGCTCAGGGTTGGGGTCTCTCGGGGGATACGAGCAGTACTTC. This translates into CASSSGLGSLGGYEQYF.

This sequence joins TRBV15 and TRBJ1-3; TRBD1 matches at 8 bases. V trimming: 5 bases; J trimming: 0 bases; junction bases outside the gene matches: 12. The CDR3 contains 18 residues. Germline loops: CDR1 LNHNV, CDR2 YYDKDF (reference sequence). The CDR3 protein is CATSPTEYDRGSGNTIYF. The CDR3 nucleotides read TGTGCCACCAGCCCCACCGAATACGACAGGGGCTCTGGAAACACCATATATTTT.

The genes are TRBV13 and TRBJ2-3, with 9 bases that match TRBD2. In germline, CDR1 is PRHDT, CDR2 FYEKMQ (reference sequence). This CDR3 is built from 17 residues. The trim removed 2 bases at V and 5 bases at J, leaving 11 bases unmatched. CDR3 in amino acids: CASSLWEAGGRRDTQYF. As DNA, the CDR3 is TGTGCCAGCAGCTTATGGGAGGCGGGGGGGCGGAGAGATACGCAGTATTTT.

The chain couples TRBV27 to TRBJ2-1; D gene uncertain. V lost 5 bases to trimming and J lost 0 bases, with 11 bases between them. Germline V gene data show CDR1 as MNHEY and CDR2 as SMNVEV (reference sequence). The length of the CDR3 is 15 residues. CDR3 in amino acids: CASSTGVTSYNEQFF. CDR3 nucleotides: TGTGCCAGCAGTACCGGAGTGACCTCCTACAATGAGCAGTTCTTC.

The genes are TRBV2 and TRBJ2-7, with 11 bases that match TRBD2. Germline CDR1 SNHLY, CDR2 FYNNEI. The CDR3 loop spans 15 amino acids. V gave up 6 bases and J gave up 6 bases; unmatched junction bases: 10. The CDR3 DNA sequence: TGTGCCAGCAGGGGACTAGCGGTCCTAGGGGGCGAGCAGTACTTC. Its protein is CASRGLAVLGGEQYF.

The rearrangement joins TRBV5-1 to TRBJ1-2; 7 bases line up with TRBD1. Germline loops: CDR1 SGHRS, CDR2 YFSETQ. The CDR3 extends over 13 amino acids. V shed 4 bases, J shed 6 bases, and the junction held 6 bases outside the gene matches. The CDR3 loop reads CASSGDRAHGYTF. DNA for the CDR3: TGCGCCAGCAGCGGTGACAGGGCGCATGGCTACACCTTC.

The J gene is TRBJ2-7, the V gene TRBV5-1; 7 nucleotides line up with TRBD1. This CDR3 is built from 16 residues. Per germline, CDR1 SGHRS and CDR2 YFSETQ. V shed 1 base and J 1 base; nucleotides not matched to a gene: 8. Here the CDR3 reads CASSLTTGAVSYEQYF. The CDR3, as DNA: TGCGCCAGCAGCTTGACCACAGGGGCCGTGTCCTACGAGCAGTACTTC.

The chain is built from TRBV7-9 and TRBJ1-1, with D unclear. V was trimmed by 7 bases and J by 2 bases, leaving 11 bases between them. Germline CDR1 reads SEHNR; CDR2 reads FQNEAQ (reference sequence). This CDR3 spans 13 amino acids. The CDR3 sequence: CASTPRANTEAFF. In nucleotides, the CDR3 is TGTGCCAGCACCCCTCGAGCCAACACTGAAGCTTTCTTT.

CDR3: CASSVGYRLEGEAFF. For the CDR3, the DNA is TGTGCCAGCAGCGTAGGCTACCGCCTCGAGGGTGAAGCTTTCTTT. The chain uses TRBV9 and TRBJ1-1; D remains unclear. V was clipped by 0 bases and J by 7 bases, with 16 bases between them. The CDR3 length is 15 residues. Germline V gene sequence: CDR1 SGDLS, CDR2 YYNGEE.

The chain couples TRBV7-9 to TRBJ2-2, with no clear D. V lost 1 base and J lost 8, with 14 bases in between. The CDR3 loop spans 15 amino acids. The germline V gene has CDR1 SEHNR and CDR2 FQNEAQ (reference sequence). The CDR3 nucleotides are TGTGCCAGCAGCTTAGTTGGTCCGCCTCAGGGGGAGCTGTTTTTT. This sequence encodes CASSLVGPPQGELFF.

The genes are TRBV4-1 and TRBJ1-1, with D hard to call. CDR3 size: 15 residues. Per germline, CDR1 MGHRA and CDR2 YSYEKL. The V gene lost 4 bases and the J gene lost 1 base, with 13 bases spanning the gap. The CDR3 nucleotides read TGCGCCAGCAGCCTCCCCGCGGGGAAGAACACTGAAGCTTTCTTT. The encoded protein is CASSLPAGKNTEAFF.

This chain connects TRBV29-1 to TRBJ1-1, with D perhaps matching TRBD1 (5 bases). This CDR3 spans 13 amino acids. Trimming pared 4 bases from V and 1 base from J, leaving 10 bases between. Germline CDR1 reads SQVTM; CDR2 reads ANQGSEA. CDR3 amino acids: CSVVGRTNTEAFF. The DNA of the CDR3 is TGCAGCGTTGTGGGGCGGACGAACACTGAAGCTTTCTTT.

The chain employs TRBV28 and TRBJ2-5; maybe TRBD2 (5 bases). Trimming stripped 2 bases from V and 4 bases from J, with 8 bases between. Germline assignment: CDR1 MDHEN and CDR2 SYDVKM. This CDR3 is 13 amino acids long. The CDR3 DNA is TGTGCCAGCAGTTTAGGACTCCTAGAGACCCAGTACTTC. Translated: CASSLGLLETQYF.

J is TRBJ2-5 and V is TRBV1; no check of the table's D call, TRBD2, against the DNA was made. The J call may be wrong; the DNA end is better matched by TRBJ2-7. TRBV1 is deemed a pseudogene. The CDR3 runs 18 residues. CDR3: CTSSQERLAGASSYEQYF. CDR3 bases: TGCACCAGCAGCCAAGAGCGGCTAGCGGGGGCCTCCTCCTACGAGCAGTACTTC.

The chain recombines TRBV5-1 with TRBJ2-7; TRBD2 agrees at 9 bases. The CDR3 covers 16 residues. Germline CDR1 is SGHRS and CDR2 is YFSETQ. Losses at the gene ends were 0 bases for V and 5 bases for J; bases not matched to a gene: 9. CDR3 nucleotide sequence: TGCGCCAGCAGCTTGGCCAGGGGCGGGGGGGCCCACGAGCAGTACTTC. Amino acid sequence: CASSLARGGGAHEQYF.

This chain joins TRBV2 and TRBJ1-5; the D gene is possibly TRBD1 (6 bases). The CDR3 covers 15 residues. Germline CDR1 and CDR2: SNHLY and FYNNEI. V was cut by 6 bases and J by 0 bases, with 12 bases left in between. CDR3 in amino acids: CASRRGDYSNQPQHF. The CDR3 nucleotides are TGTGCCAGCAGGAGGGGGGACTATAGCAATCAGCCCCAGCATTTT.

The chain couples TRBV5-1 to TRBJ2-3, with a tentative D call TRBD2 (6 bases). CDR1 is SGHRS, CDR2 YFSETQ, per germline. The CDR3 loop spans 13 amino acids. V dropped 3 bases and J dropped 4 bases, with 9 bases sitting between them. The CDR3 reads CASSSTGADTQYF. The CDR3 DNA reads TGCGCCAGCAGCTCAACGGGAGCAGATACGCAGTATTTT.

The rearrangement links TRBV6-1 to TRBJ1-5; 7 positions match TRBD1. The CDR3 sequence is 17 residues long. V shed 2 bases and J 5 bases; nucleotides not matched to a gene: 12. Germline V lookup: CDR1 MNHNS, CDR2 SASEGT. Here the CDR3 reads CASSESPGGIYDQPQHF. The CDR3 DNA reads TGTGCCAGCAGTGAATCGCCAGGGGGTATATACGATCAGCCCCAGCATTTT.